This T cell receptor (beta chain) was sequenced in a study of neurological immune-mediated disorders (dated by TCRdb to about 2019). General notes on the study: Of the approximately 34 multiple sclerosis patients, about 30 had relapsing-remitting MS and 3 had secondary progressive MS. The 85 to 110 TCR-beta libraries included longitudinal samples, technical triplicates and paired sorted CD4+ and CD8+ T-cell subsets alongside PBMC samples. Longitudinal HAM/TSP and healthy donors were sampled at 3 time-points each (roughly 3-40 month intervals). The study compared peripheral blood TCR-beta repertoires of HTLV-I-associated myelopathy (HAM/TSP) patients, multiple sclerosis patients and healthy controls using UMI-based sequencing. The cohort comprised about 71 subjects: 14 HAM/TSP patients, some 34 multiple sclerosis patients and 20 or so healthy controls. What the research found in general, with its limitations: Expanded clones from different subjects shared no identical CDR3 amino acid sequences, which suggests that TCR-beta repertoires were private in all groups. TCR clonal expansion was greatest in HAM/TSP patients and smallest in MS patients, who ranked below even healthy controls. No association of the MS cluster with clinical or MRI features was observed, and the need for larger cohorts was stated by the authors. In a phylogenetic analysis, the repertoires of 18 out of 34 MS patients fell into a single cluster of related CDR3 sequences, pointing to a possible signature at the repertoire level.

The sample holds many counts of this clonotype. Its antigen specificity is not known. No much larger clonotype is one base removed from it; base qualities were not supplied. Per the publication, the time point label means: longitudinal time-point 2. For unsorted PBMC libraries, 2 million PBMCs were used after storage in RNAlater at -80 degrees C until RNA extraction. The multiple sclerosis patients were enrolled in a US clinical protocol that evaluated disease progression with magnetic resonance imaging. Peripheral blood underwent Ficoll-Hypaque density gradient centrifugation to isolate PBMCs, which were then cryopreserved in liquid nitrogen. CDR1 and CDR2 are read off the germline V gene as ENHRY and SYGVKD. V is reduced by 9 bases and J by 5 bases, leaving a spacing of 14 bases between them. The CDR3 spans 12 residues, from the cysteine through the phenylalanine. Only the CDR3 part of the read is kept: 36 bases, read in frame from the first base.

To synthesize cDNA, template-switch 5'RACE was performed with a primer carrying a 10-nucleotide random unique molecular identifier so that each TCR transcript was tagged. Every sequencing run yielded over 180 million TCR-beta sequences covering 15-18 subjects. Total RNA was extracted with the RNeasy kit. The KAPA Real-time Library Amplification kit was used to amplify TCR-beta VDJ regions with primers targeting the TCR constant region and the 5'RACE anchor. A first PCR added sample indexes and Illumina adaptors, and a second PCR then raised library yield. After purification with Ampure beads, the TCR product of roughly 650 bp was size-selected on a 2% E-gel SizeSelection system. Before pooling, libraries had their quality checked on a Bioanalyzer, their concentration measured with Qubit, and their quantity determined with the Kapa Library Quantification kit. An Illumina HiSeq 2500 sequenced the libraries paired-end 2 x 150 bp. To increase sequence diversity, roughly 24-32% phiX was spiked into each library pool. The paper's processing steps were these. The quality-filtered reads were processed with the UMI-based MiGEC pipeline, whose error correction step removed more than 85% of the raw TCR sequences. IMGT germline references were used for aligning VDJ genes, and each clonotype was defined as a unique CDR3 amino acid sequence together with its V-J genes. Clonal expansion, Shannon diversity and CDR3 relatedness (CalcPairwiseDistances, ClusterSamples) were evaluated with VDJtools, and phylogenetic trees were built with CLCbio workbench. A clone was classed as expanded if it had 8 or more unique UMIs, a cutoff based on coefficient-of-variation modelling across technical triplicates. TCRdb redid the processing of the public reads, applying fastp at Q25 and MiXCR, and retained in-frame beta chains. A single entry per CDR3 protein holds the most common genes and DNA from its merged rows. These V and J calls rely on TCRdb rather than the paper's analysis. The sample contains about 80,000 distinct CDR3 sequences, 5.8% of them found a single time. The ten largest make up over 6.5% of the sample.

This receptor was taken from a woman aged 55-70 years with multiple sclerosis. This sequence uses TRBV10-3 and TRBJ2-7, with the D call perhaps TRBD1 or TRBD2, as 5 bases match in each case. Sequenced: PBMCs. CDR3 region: CAMGDQTHEQYF. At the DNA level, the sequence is TGTGCCATGGGGGACCAAACGCACGAGCAGTACTTC.